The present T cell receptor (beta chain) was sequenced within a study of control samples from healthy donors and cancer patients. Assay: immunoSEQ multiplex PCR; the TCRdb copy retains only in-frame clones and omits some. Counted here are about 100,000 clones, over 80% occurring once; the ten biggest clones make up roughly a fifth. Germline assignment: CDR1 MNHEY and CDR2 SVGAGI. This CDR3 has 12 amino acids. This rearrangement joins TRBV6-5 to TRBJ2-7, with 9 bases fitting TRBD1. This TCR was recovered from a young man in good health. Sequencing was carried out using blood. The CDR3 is CVIRDRAYEQYF. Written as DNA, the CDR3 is TGTGTCATTCGGGACAGGGCCTACGAGCAGTACTTC.